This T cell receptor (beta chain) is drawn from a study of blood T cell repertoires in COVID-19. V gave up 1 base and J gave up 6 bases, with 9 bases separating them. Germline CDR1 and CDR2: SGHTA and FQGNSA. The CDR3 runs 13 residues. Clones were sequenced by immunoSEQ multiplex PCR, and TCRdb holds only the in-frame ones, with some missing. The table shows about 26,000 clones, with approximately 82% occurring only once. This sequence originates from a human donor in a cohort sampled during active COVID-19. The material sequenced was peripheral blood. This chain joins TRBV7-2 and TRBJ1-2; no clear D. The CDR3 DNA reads TGTGCCAGCAGCTTAGGAGTATCGGATGGCTACACCTTC. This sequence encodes CASSLGVSDGYTF.